This entry lists 28 T cell receptor beta chains sequenced from one sample in a study of blood T cell repertoires in COVID-19. TCRdb keeps only in-frame clones here, not all; method: immunoSEQ multiplex PCR. The sample shows roughly 180,000 clones, approximately 80% of them seen only once. Input material: peripheral blood. The receptor set was obtained from a human donor in a cohort sampled during active COVID-19.

This sequence joins TRBV6-1 and TRBJ1-1; TRBD1 aligns across 9 bases. J lost 3 bases, V lost 2 bases, and 10 bases had no gene match. The CDR3 spans 17 residues. CDR1 and CDR2 from the germline V gene are MNHNS and SASEGT. CDR3 sequence (DNA): TGTGCCAGCAGTGAAACTACAGGGGGCGTCGGTGACACTGAAGCTTTCTTT. Translation: CASSETTGGVGDTEAFF.

V is TRBV7-9 and J is TRBJ1-2, with 9 bases matching TRBD1. CDR3 length equals 14 residues. V was clipped by 5 bases and J by 2 bases; unmatched bases: 3. The germline V gene has CDR1 SEHNR and CDR2 FQNEAQ (reference sequence). This chain's CDR3 is CASSPTGGNYGYTF. CDR3 nucleotide sequence: TGTGCCAGCAGCCCAACAGGGGGCAACTATGGCTACACCTTC.

This chain connects TRBV4-1 to TRBJ2-7; D is possibly TRBD2 (6 bases). V lost 1 base, J lost 5 bases, and 21 bases lay in between. CDR1 is MGHRA, CDR2 YSYEKL, per germline. The CDR3 is 17 residues long. The CDR3 region has the DNA TGCGCCAGCAGCCAAGTGTGGGGGGACTCGGCTACTAACGAGCAGTACTTC. Translated: CASSQVWGDSATNEQYF.

In nucleotides, the CDR3 is TGCGCCAGCAGCTTGGAACAGGGGGTCTTGGAAGCTTTCTTT. Translated: CASSLEQGVLEAFF. V and J are TRBV5-1 and TRBJ1-1, with 8 bases lining up with TRBD1. V lost 0 bases to trimming and J lost 8 bases; unmatched junction nucleotides: 6. The CDR3 has 14 amino acids. The germline gives CDR1 SGHRS, CDR2 YFSETQ.

This sequence joins TRBV4-2 and TRBJ1-1, with a possible D match to TRBD1 (6 bases). The ends were cut back, 0 bases at V and 9 bases at J, with 14 bases in the middle. This CDR3 region has 14 residues. Per the germline V gene, CDR1 is LGHNA and CDR2 is YNFKEQ. Written as DNA, the CDR3 is TGTGCCAGCAGCCAAGATCCCTCCGGGACAAAAGCTTTCTTT. It yields the protein CASSQDPSGTKAFF.

This chain joins TRBV30 and TRBJ1-2; 8 nucleotides match TRBD1. Per germline, CDR1 GTSNPN and CDR2 SVGIG (reference sequence). The V and J ends lost 5 bases and 7 bases, in that order; junction bases with no gene match: 9. CDR3 length equals 13 residues. Here the CDR3 reads CAWARTGKAGYTF. As DNA, the CDR3 is TGTGCCTGGGCCCGGACAGGGAAAGCTGGCTACACCTTC.

The V call is TRBV7-9, the J call TRBJ1-1, with a weak D call TRBD1 (6 bases). V lost 4 bases and J lost 5, with 17 bases in between. In germline, CDR1 is SEHNR, CDR2 FQNEAQ (reference sequence). This CDR3 contains 15 residues. The CDR3 coding sequence is TGTGCCAGCAGCTCAAACAGGGATAAGGGTACTGAAGCTTTCTTT. This codes for CASSSNRDKGTEAFF.

The chain recombines TRBV11-3 with TRBJ2-1, with D maybe TRBD1 (5 bases). The CDR3 contains 14 residues. V shed 5 bases and J shed 9 bases, with 17 bases lying between them. Germline loops: CDR1 SGHNT, CDR2 YENEEA. The CDR3 DNA is TGTGCCAGCAGCGGCCGGACGGCGCAGGGTGAGCAGTTCTTC. It encodes CASSGRTAQGEQFF. Complete variable domain (other parts from reference TRBV11-3 and TRBJ2-1): EAGVVQSPRYKIIEKKQPVAFWCNPISGHNTLYWYLQNLGQGPELLIRYENEEAVDDSQLPKDRFSAERLKGVDSTLKIQPAELGDSAVYLCASSGRTAQGEQFFGPGTRLTVL.

In this sample, this clone turned up a few times. V usage is TRBV4-1 and J usage is TRBJ1-1; D unclear. The CDR3 length is 13 residues. Germline CDR1 reads MGHRA; CDR2 reads YSYEKL. V was cut by 1 base and J by 1 base, with 4 bases left in between. The CDR3 nucleotides read TGCGCCAGCAGCCAAGGTCAGAACACTGAAGCTTTCTTT. It codes for CASSQGQNTEAFF.

This chain links TRBV21-1 with TRBJ2-7; the table assigns TRBD1, which was not confirmed against the DNA. TRBV21-1 is a recognized pseudogene. The CDR3 totals 16 residues. The CDR3 region is CASSLPDISSCYEQYF. CDR3 bases: TGTGCCAGCAGCCTACCCGACATTTCGTCCTGCTACGAGCAGTACTTC.

V is TRBV2 and J is TRBJ1-2; D gene ambiguous. This CDR3 contains 12 residues. In germline, CDR1 is SNHLY, CDR2 FYNNEI. V was pared by 5 bases and J by 8 bases, with 12 bases between. In DNA form, the CDR3 reads TGTGCCAGCAGTATGTCTCTGAGAGGCTACACCTTC. Translating gives CASSMSLRGYTF.

The genes are TRBV6-5 and TRBJ1-4; 8 nucleotides match TRBD1. The germline gives CDR1 MNHEY, CDR2 SVGAGI. J gave up 4 bases and V 8 bases, and 3 bases lay outside the gene matches. There are 13 residues in the CDR3. Written as DNA, the CDR3 is TGTGCCAGCTGGGACAGGAGTAATGAAAAACTGTTTTTT. Its protein product is CASWDRSNEKLFF.

This sequence joins TRBV27 and TRBJ2-7, with D uncertain. The CDR3 covers 13 residues. Germline-derived CDR1 and CDR2 are MNHEY and SMNVEV (reference sequence). The ends were cut back, 0 bases at V and 4 bases at J, with 7 bases in the middle. Written as DNA, the CDR3 is TGTGCCAGCAGTTTATCTCAGGAATACGAGCAGTACTTC. Protein sequence: CASSLSQEYEQYF.

The chain uses TRBV29-1 and TRBJ1-2; 7 nucleotides align to TRBD1. The CDR3 consists of 14 residues. V shed 0 bases, J shed 5 bases, and the junction held 6 bases outside the gene matches. Germline V lookup: CDR1 SQVTM, CDR2 ANQGSEA. The CDR3 coding sequence is TGCAGCGTTGAAGATCAGGGGGGAAAATATGGCTACACCTTC. Its translation is CSVEDQGGKYGYTF.

V and J are TRBV12-5 and TRBJ1-5; 7 positions agree with TRBD1. Unmatched junction bases numbered 5, after V lost 2 bases and J lost 4 bases. The CDR3 extends over 15 amino acids. CDR1 LGHNT and CDR2 FRNRAP come from the germline V gene. CDR3 loop: CASGLTGAANQPQHF. The DNA for the CDR3 is TGTGCTAGTGGTTTGACAGGGGCGGCGAATCAGCCCCAGCATTTT.

The chain uses TRBV7-3 and TRBJ2-6; weak D call: TRBD2 (6 bases). The CDR3 has 15 residues. V lost 2 bases, J lost 2 bases, and 7 bases lay in between. Germline assignment: CDR1 SGHTA and CDR2 FQGTGA. CDR3 nucleotides: TGTGCCAGCAGCTTAGGAGGGGCTGGGGCCAACGTCCTGACTTTC. It codes for CASSLGGAGANVLTF.

This chain uses TRBV12-3 or TRBV12-4 with TRBJ2-7, with 9 positions matching TRBD1. The CDR3 runs 13 residues. J gave up 7 bases and V 5 bases, and 6 bases lay outside the gene matches. DNA of the CDR3: TGTGCCAGCAGTCCGGGACAGGGTGGAGAGCAGTACTTC. Protein product: CASSPGQGGEQYF.

The rearrangement uses TRBV5-1 and TRBJ1-1, with D possibly being TRBD1 (6 bases). The CDR3 length is 13 residues. Per the germline V gene, CDR1 is SGHRS and CDR2 is YFSETQ. Trimming stripped 5 bases from V and 1 base from J, with 9 bases between. CDR3 sequence reads: CASRPTGNTEAFF. The CDR3 DNA reads as TGCGCCAGCAGGCCGACAGGGAACACTGAAGCTTTCTTT.

V usage is TRBV4-1 and J usage is TRBJ2-7; D may be TRBD2 (6 bases). Deletions cut 4 bases from V and 6 bases from J, with 19 bases between. The CDR3 spans 15 residues. The germline V gene encodes CDR1 MGHRA and CDR2 YSYEKL. The CDR3 is CASSPDPSGTAEQYF. The DNA of the CDR3 is TGCGCCAGCAGCCCGGACCCATCGGGGACTGCCGAGCAGTACTTC.

The J gene is TRBJ1-1, the V gene TRBV2; 7 nucleotides agree with TRBD1. This CDR3 spans 17 amino acids. V trimming: 8 bases; J trimming: 6 bases; junction bases outside the gene matches: 21. Germline CDR1 is SNHLY and CDR2 is FYNNEI. CDR3 region: CASAETGESYTIPEAFF. CDR3 DNA: TGTGCCAGCGCAGAAACAGGGGAATCCTATACCATCCCTGAAGCTTTCTTT.

J is TRBJ2-7 and V is TRBV5-1, with D possibly being TRBD1 (5 bases). The germline V gene encodes CDR1 SGHRS and CDR2 YFSETQ. The CDR3 covers 14 residues. The germline V and J ends were trimmed by 1 base and 3 bases, with 11 bases remaining between them. CDR3 bases: TGCGCCAGCAGCTTGCAGGGCCCTTACTACGAGCAGTACTTC. This gives the protein CASSLQGPYYEQYF.

This clone was observed once. The rearrangement joins TRBV11-3 to TRBJ2-1; D not certain. This CDR3 is 14 amino acids long. V was pared by 3 bases and J by 3 bases, with 9 bases between. Germline V gene data show CDR1 as SGHNT and CDR2 as YENEEA. The CDR3 loop reads CASSFNSRYNEQFF. CDR3 DNA sequence: TGTGCCAGCAGCTTTAATTCCCGCTACAATGAGCAGTTCTTC.

The CDR3 DNA sequence: TGTGCCAGCAGTTACTTGGGAGCGACAGGCCCCGGGGAGCTGTTTTTT. Encoded protein: CASSYLGATGPGELFF. The chain links TRBV6-5 to TRBJ2-2; D perhaps matches TRBD1 (6 bases). This CDR3 spans 16 amino acids. Per germline, CDR1 MNHEY and CDR2 SVGAGI. V was trimmed by 1 base and J by 6 bases, leaving 15 bases between them.

This chain joins TRBV18 and TRBJ2-5, with 7 bases aligning to TRBD2. CDR3 length: 16 residues. Germline V gene data show CDR1 as KGHSH and CDR2 as LQKENI. V lost 3 bases and J lost 4; bases outside the gene matches: 11. The chain's CDR3 is CASSPSQGGGRETQYF. Written as DNA, the CDR3 is TGTGCCAGCTCACCCAGTCAGGGCGGGGGACGAGAGACCCAGTACTTC.

V gene TRBV6-4 combines with J gene TRBJ2-7; D not resolved. Germline assignment: CDR1 MRHNA and CDR2 SNTAGT. The CDR3 totals 14 residues. V lost 7 bases, J lost 1 base, and 14 bases lay in between. The CDR3: CASIPSGSSYEQYF. As DNA, the CDR3 is TGTGCCAGCATCCCCTCCGGGTCTTCCTACGAGCAGTACTTC.

The rearrangement uses TRBV3-1 (or the pseudogene TRBV3-2) and TRBJ1-2, with TRBD1 matching 8 bases. V lost 0 bases to trimming and J lost 8 bases; unmatched junction nucleotides: 5. The germline V gene has CDR1 LGHDT and CDR2 YNNKEL (reference sequence). CDR3 length: 14 residues. The CDR3 sequence: CASSQDRTGRGYTF. CDR3 coding DNA: TGTGCCAGCAGCCAAGATCGGACAGGGCGCGGCTACACCTTC.

The rearrangement joins TRBV10-3 to TRBJ2-7, with 10 nucleotides matching TRBD1. The V gene end was trimmed by 10 bases and the J gene end by 6 bases; junction bases not matched to a gene: 12. The germline V gene encodes CDR1 ENHRY and CDR2 SYGVKD. This CDR3 is built from 14 residues. The CDR3 sequence is CATGGDRGSVEQYF. CDR3 coding DNA: TGTGCCACCGGTGGGGACAGGGGCTCGGTCGAGCAGTACTTC.

About this clone itself: Germline and junction disagree at one end, which may indicate a read error. The V and J genes are TRBV28 and TRBJ2-7; unclear D gene. CDR3 size: 12 residues. Germline V CDR1 and CDR2: MDHEN, SYDVKM. Here the CDR3 DNA reads TGTGCCAGCTCGGTTGACTCCCACGAGCAGTACTTC. Translation: CASSVDSHEQYF. Full variable domain (outside the CDR3, taken from reference TRBV28 and TRBJ2-7): DVKVTQSSRYLVKRTGEKVFLECVQDMDHENMFWYRQDPGLGLRLIYFSYDVKMKEKGDIPEGYSVSREKKERFSLILESASTNQTSMYLCASSVDSHEQYFGPGTRLTVT.